The source of this T cell receptor beta chain is a study of T cell changes during pregnancy in multiple sclerosis. Using immunoSEQ multiplex PCR, the repertoire was profiled, and TCRdb retains in-frame clones only, with some absent. This table has approximately 40,000 clones, roughly nine tenths appearing once. Trimming took 2 bases from V and 4 from J; bases not matched to a gene: 7. The CDR3 is made up of 16 amino acids. Per germline, CDR1 SNHLY and CDR2 FYNNEI. The sample was CD4+ T cells from peripheral blood mononuclear cells, taken in the first trimester of pregnancy. This TCR derives from a female donor with multiple sclerosis, enrolled in a pregnancy study. This chain links TRBV2 with TRBJ2-1; 8 bases match TRBD1. The CDR3 nucleotides read TGTGCCAGCAGTGAATCCTTCGGACAGGGTTACAATGAGCAGTTCTTC. It specifies CASSESFGQGYNEQFF.